This T cell receptor (beta chain) was identified during a study of shared clonotypes between healthy human individuals. Study-level results: How much donors shared clonotypes was expected to be affected by sequencing depth. Naive subsets, compared against memory subsets, generally had larger estimated richness values. Relative to their counterparts shared across all four donors, non-shared clonotypes exhibited diminished generation probabilities.

Comments on this clone: Its antigen is not identified. This same CDR3 is encoded by further DNA sequences in the sample.

The data were produced by immunoSEQ multiplex PCR, yet TCRdb's version contains in-frame clones alone and is incomplete. The data show over 2 million clones, about nine tenths seen once. The germline V and J ends were trimmed by 0 bases and 0 bases, with 5 bases remaining between them. This CDR3 spans 13 amino acids. CDR1 is SQVTM and CDR2 is ANQGSEA in the germline V gene. The V gene is TRBV29-1, the J gene TRBJ1-1; D not resolved. The receptor's source is a man aged 18 to 29 in good health. Some clones in this sample may be carry-over from other donors' samples. The specimen was naive CD4+ T cells from PBMCs. Subset noted: CD45RA+ positively selected. CDR3 DNA: TGCAGCGTTGAAGATCGGGTGAACACTGAAGCTTTCTTT. Translation: CSVEDRVNTEAFF. Full variable domain (remainder filled in from reference TRBV29-1 and TRBJ1-1): SAVISQKPSRDICQRGTSLTIQCQVDSQVTMMFWYRQQPGQSLTLIATANQGSEATYESGFVIDKFPISRPNLTFSTLTVSNMSPEDSSIYLCSVEDRVNTEAFFGQGTRLTVV.